These 29 T cell receptor beta chains were all obtained from the same sample, sequenced in a study of shared clonotypes between healthy human individuals. TCRdb's table, derived via immunoSEQ multiplex PCR, lists solely in-frame clones and lacks some. The sample lists hundreds of thousands of clones, approximately 97% occurring once. The specimen was naive CD4+ T cells sorted from blood. Described subset: CD45RA+ positively selected. Source of these receptors: a woman in her 30s in good health.

The J gene is TRBJ2-7, the V gene TRBV18; D gene ambiguous. The CDR3 extends over 15 amino acids. Germline V gives CDR1 KGHSH, CDR2 LQKENI. V lost 2 bases, J lost 0 bases, and 11 bases lay in between. CDR3 nucleotides: TGTGCCAGCTCACCATCCGTCAGTTACTCCTACGAGCAGTACTTC. This codes for CASSPSVSYSYEQYF.

This sequence joins TRBV5-1 and TRBJ2-4; D gene unclear. From germline, CDR1 is SGHRS and CDR2 YFSETQ. The V end was cut by 2 bases, the J end by 0 bases, with 12 bases between. This CDR3 is 16 amino acids long. The CDR3 DNA reads as TGCGCCAGCAGCTTAGCGCCAGTTATAGCCAAAAACATTCAGTACTTC. Its protein product is CASSLAPVIAKNIQYF.

As to this clone: Different DNA sequences within this sample yield the same CDR3. The rearrangement links TRBV5-4 to TRBJ1-4; a weak D match, TRBD1 (6 bases). Per the germline V gene, CDR1 is SGHNT and CDR2 is YYREEE (reference sequence). The CDR3 totals 16 residues. V was shortened by 4 bases and J by 0 bases, with 13 bases between the two germline ends. The CDR3 region has the DNA TGTGCCAGCAGCCTCGGGGGCGCCCCAACTAATGAAAAACTGTTTTTT. Amino acids: CASSLGGAPTNEKLFF.

This clone showed up just once. V usage is TRBV6-5 and J usage is TRBJ2-2; TRBD1 matches 7 bases. V was clipped by 0 bases and J by 5 bases; unmatched bases: 3. Germline assignment: CDR1 MNHEY and CDR2 SVGAGI. This CDR3 has 15 residues. The CDR3 region is CASSYSVRGTGELFF. CDR3 sequence (DNA): TGTGCCAGCAGTTACTCGGTCAGGGGGACCGGGGAGCTGTTTTTT.

The rearrangement joins TRBV11-2 to TRBJ2-2; 9 nucleotides match TRBD2. The CDR3 has 16 amino acids. The V segment lost 3 bases and the J segment 6 bases; nucleotides outside the gene matches: 8. Germline V gene sequence: CDR1 SGHAT, CDR2 FQNNGV. CDR3 amino acids: CASSFRREGPAGELFF. The DNA of the CDR3 is TGTGCCAGCAGCTTTAGGCGGGAGGGCCCCGCCGGGGAGCTGTTTTTT.

The chain employs TRBV19 and TRBJ2-3; 11 positions agree with TRBD2. This CDR3 is 16 amino acids long. Germline CDR1 is LNHDA and CDR2 is SQIVND (reference sequence). V dropped 5 bases and J dropped 8; count of bases not matched to a gene: 12. The CDR3 DNA sequence: TGTGCCAGTAGTCTTCAGGATAGCGGGAGGGCCGGTACGCAGTATTTT. Amino acid sequence: CASSLQDSGRAGTQYF.

The genes are TRBV19 and TRBJ2-7; 10 bases are shared with TRBD1. The CDR3 runs 15 residues. The germline V gene has CDR1 LNHDA and CDR2 SQIVND (reference sequence). V trimming: 8 bases; J trimming: 0 bases; junction bases outside the gene matches: 7. The CDR3 region is CASGQGTGASYEQYF. The CDR3 region has the DNA TGTGCCAGTGGGCAGGGGACAGGGGCCTCCTACGAGCAGTACTTC.

The gene calls are TRBV2 and TRBJ1-5, with D possibly TRBD1 on 6 matching bases. Germline V lookup: CDR1 SNHLY, CDR2 FYNNEI. CDR3 length: 14 amino acids. Trimming removed 5 bases at V and 7 bases at J, with 15 bases between. The CDR3 DNA sequence: TGTGCCAGCAGTTTAAGCAGAGGGGGGCAGCCCCAGCATTTT. Its protein product is CASSLSRGGQPQHF.

The chain links TRBV2 to TRBJ1-1; D is unclear. Trimming pared 6 bases from V and 5 bases from J, leaving 13 bases between. CDR3 length equals 13 residues. Germline V gene sequence: CDR1 SNHLY, CDR2 FYNNEI. The CDR3 DNA reads as TGTGCCAGCAGATGGCTCGCGGATACTGAAGCTTTCTTT. Translation: CASRWLADTEAFF.

V usage is TRBV5-1 and J usage is TRBJ2-7; TRBD2 aligns across 8 bases. The CDR3 covers 14 residues. Germline-derived CDR1 and CDR2 are SGHRS and YFSETQ. The J segment lost 7 bases and the V segment lost 0 bases, leaving 6 bases of the junction unmatched. The CDR3 coding sequence is TGCGCCAGCAGCTTGGCCGCGGGAGGTGGAGAGCAGTACTTC. Protein: CASSLAAGGGEQYF. Full variable domain (missing parts from reference TRBV5-1 and TRBJ2-7): KAGVTQTPRYLIKTRGQQVTLSCSPISGHRSVSWYQQTPGQGLQFLFEYFSETQRNKGNFPGRFSGRQFSNSRSEMNVSTLELGDSALYLCASSLAAGGGEQYFGPGTRLTVT.

The chain joins TRBV6-6 to TRBJ2-3; weak D call: TRBD1 (6 bases). Germline lookup yields CDR1 MNHNY and CDR2 SVGAGI (reference sequence). Trimming removed 6 bases from V and 1 base from J, with 14 bases in between. The CDR3 totals 15 residues. The CDR3 protein is CASRNRVGGTDTQYF. In nucleotides, the CDR3 is TGTGCCAGCAGGAACAGGGTCGGGGGCACAGATACGCAGTATTTT.

V gene TRBV5-6 combines with J gene TRBJ2-5, with D possibly TRBD2 on 6 matching bases. The CDR3 totals 15 residues. Germline V CDR1 and CDR2: SGHDT, YYEEEE. Trimming cost V 2 bases and J 4 bases, with 15 bases left between them. The CDR3 sequence is CASSFAGTPRETQYF. The CDR3 DNA sequence: TGTGCCAGCAGCTTTGCCGGGACTCCACGAGAGACCCAGTACTTC.

The rearrangement links TRBV5-1 to TRBJ2-2; D is undetermined. V lost 1 base, J lost 1 base, and 5 bases lay in between. This CDR3 has 14 residues. The V gene's germline CDR1 is SGHRS and CDR2 YFSETQ. This CDR3 reads CASSLQRNTGELFF. The CDR3 nucleotides are TGCGCCAGCAGCTTGCAGAGGAACACCGGGGAGCTGTTTTTT.

This clone was counted a single time. The chain carries TRBV2 and TRBJ2-2; D is undetermined. This CDR3 comprises 13 residues. The V end lost 7 bases, the J end lost 10 bases, and 16 bases lay between the germline ends. The germline V gene has CDR1 SNHLY and CDR2 FYNNEI. CDR3 in DNA: TGTGCCAGCAATACCGGGCACTTCGAGGAGCTGTTTTTT. Translated: CASNTGHFEELFF.

Notes on this clone: Within the sample, other DNA sequences also encode this same CDR3. The chain couples TRBV10-3 to TRBJ1-2; a weak D match, TRBD1 (6 bases). This CDR3 is built from 13 residues. Germline V gene lookup returns CDR1 ENHRY and CDR2 SYGVKD. V was shortened by 3 bases and J by 6 bases, with 11 bases between the two germline ends. CDR3: CAISDRGEDGYTF. In nucleotides, the CDR3 is TGTGCCATCAGTGACAGGGGAGAAGATGGCTACACCTTC.

With regard to this clone: Different DNA sequences within this sample yield the same CDR3. This chain joins TRBV28 and TRBJ2-7; 8 bases are a match to TRBD2. J gave up 3 bases and V 3 bases, and 4 bases lay outside the gene matches. CDR1 MDHEN and CDR2 SYDVKM come from the germline V gene. The CDR3 is 14 residues long. DNA of the CDR3: TGTGCCAGCAGTTTGGCGGGAGGAGGCTACGAGCAGTACTTC. Protein sequence: CASSLAGGGYEQYF.

The V and J genes are TRBV27 and TRBJ2-7, with D perhaps matching TRBD1 (5 bases). The CDR3 is 13 amino acids. The V gene's germline CDR1 is MNHEY and CDR2 SMNVEV (reference sequence). V lost 7 bases and J lost 4, with 14 bases in between. In DNA form, the CDR3 reads TGTGCCAGCAAGGTGGCAGGGTCTTACGAGCAGTACTTC. Encoded protein: CASKVAGSYEQYF.

The chain employs TRBV28 and TRBJ1-4, with 8 positions matching TRBD1. Germline CDR1 is MDHEN and CDR2 is SYDVKM. The ends lost 6 bases at V and 0 bases at J; junction bases unmatched: 6. CDR3 length: 16 amino acids. The CDR3 loop reads CASRVGTGTTNEKLFF. CDR3 in DNA: TGTGCCAGCAGGGTAGGGACAGGAACAACTAATGAAAAACTGTTTTTT.

The chain uses TRBV4-1 and TRBJ2-7; TRBD1 might be the D (5 bases). CDR3 length: 16 residues. The V end was cut by 1 base, the J end by 6 bases, with 19 bases between. Germline lookup yields CDR1 MGHRA and CDR2 YSYEKL. CDR3 protein: CASSQVEGARWGEQYF. The CDR3 DNA reads TGCGCCAGCAGCCAAGTGGAAGGGGCGCGCTGGGGCGAGCAGTACTTC.

The rearrangement joins TRBV19 to TRBJ1-2, with D perhaps TRBD1 (6 bases). Trimming left V 5 bases short and J 0 bases short, with 19 bases between. Germline CDR1 is LNHDA and CDR2 is SQIVND (reference sequence). The CDR3 sequence is 17 residues long. CDR3 in DNA: TGTGCCAGTAGTCGGCGGACAGCGGAGGGGCCTAACTATGGCTACACCTTC. Its translation: CASSRRTAEGPNYGYTF.

The chain couples TRBV18 to TRBJ1-5; D call uncertain. Germline CDR1 reads KGHSH; CDR2 reads LQKENI. The CDR3 spans 13 residues. V gave up 4 bases and J gave up 6 bases, with 10 bases separating them. The CDR3 nucleotides are TGTGCCAGCTCACTGGCGTCGGTTCAGCCCCAGCATTTT. This translates into CASSLASVQPQHF.

As for this clone: Germline and junction disagree at one end, which may indicate a read error. The chain links TRBV6-1 to TRBJ1-1, with D possibly TRBD1 on 6 matching bases. This CDR3 is built from 14 residues. The germline gives CDR1 MNHNS, CDR2 SASEGT. CDR3 bases: TGTGCCAGCAGGGAAGGACAGTCTAACACTGAAGCTTTCTTT. Its translation: CASREGQSNTEAFF.

The rearrangement joins TRBV25-1 to TRBJ2-3; TRBD2 matches 8 bases. The V and J ends lost 3 bases and 2 bases, in that order; junction bases with no gene match: 7. This CDR3 spans 16 amino acids. Germline CDR1 MGHDK, CDR2 SYGVNS. The CDR3 bases are TGTGCCAGCAGTGACGTAGCGGGGACATACACAGATACGCAGTATTTT. It yields the protein CASSDVAGTYTDTQYF. Variable domain in full (rest from reference TRBV25-1 and TRBJ2-3): EADIYQTPRYLVIGTGKKITLECSQTMGHDKMYWYQQDPGMELHLIHYSYGVNSTEKGDLSSESTVSRIRTEHFPLTLESARPSHTSQYLCASSDVAGTYTDTQYFGPGTRLTVL.

The chain couples TRBV5-1 to TRBJ1-6; D is undetermined. This CDR3 region has 13 residues. Germline V lookup: CDR1 SGHRS, CDR2 YFSETQ. Trimming cost V 0 bases and J 8 bases, with 6 bases left between them. CDR3 protein: CASSLAGDSPLHF. The CDR3 DNA sequence: TGCGCCAGCAGCTTGGCCGGGGATTCACCCCTCCACTTT.

The V call is TRBV5-1, the J call TRBJ2-3; the D is unclear. This CDR3 has 14 amino acids. The germline V and J ends were trimmed by 4 bases and 1 base, with 10 bases remaining between them. Germline V gene sequence: CDR1 SGHRS, CDR2 YFSETQ. The CDR3 nucleotides read TGCGCCAGCAGCAACGGCGAGCGCACAGATACGCAGTATTTT. Translating gives CASSNGERTDTQYF.

V and J are TRBV7-2 and TRBJ2-7; 9 bases are shared with TRBD1. Germline CDR1 and CDR2: SGHTA and FQGNSA. CDR3 size: 14 residues. Losses at the gene ends were 5 bases for V and 4 bases for J; bases not matched to a gene: 6. The CDR3 sequence is CASSQRTGVYEQYF. The CDR3 nucleotides read TGTGCCAGCAGCCAACGGACAGGGGTTTACGAGCAGTACTTC. Using reference TRBV7-2 and TRBJ2-7 for the parts outside the CDR3, the full variable domain is GAGVSQSPSNKVTEKGKDVELRCDPISGHTALYWYRQSLGQGLEFLIYFQGNSAPDKSGLPSDRFSAERTGGSVSTLTIQRTQQEDSAVYLCASSQRTGVYEQYFGPGTRLTVT.

The rearrangement joins TRBV5-6 to TRBJ1-2; the match to TRBD1 covers 10 bases. CDR1 and CDR2 (germline): SGHDT, YYEEEE. The V and J ends lost 4 bases and 7 bases, in that order; junction bases with no gene match: 7. The CDR3 is 14 amino acids. The CDR3: CASSPDRGRGGYTF. The CDR3 nucleotides read TGTGCCAGCAGCCCTGACAGGGGGCGCGGTGGCTACACCTTC.

The chain is built from TRBV7-8 and TRBJ1-1; D might be TRBD1 (5 bases). CDR3 length: 15 amino acids. V lost 3 bases, J lost 1 base, and 12 bases lay in between. Germline-derived CDR1 and CDR2 are SGHVS and FQNEAQ. CDR3 in DNA: TGTGCCAGCAGCTTCTCGTTCGGGGGGAACACTGAAGCTTTCTTT. Translation gives CASSFSFGGNTEAFF.

This chain joins TRBV27 and TRBJ1-2; 8 nucleotides agree with TRBD1. V was pared by 7 bases and J by 4 bases, with 17 bases of the junction left unmatched. The germline V gene encodes CDR1 MNHEY and CDR2 SMNVEV (reference sequence). This CDR3 has 17 amino acids. The CDR3 bases are TGTGCCAGCATCCCCGGACAGGGTTTCATTCTTGGCTATGGCTACACCTTC. This sequence encodes CASIPGQGFILGYGYTF.